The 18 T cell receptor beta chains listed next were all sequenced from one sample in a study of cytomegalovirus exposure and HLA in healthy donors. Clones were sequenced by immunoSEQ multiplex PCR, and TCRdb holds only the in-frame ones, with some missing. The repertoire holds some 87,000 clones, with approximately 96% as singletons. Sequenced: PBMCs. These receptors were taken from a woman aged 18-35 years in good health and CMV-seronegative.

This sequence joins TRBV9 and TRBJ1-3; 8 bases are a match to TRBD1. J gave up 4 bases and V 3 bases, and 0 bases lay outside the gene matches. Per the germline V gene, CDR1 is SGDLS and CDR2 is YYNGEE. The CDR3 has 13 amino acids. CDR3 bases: TGTGCCAGCAGCGGGACAGGGGGAAACACCATATATTTT. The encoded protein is CASSGTGGNTIYF.

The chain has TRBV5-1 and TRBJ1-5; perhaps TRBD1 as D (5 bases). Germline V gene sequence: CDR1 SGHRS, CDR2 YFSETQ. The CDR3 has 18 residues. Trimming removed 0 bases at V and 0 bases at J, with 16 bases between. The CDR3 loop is CASSLADDRTYSNQPQHF. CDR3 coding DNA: TGCGCCAGCAGCTTGGCGGACGACAGAACCTATAGCAATCAGCCCCAGCATTTT. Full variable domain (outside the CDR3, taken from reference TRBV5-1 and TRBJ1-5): KAGVTQTPRYLIKTRGQQVTLSCSPISGHRSVSWYQQTPGQGLQFLFEYFSETQRNKGNFPGRFSGRQFSNSRSEMNVSTLELGDSALYLCASSLADDRTYSNQPQHFGDGTRLSIL.

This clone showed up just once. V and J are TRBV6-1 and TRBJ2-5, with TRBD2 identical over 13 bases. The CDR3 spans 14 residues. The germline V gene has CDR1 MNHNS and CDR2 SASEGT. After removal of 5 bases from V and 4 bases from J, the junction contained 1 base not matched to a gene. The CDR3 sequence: CASSWTSGRETQYF. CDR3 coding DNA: TGTGCCAGCAGTTGGACTAGCGGGAGAGAGACCCAGTACTTC.

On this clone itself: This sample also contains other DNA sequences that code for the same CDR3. The CDR3 is CASRRDTNTGELFF. The CDR3, as DNA: TGTGCCAGCAGGAGGGACACGAACACCGGGGAGCTGTTTTTT. The V call is TRBV6-5, the J call TRBJ2-2, with TRBD1 as a possible D gene (6 bases). The CDR3 runs to 14 residues. V lost 6 bases, J lost 0 bases, and 8 bases lay in between. Per the germline V gene, CDR1 is MNHEY and CDR2 is SVGAGI.

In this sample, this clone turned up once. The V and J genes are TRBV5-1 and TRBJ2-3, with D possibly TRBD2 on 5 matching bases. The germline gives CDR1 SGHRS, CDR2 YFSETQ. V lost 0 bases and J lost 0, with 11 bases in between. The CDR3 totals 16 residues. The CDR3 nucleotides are TGCGCCAGCAGCTTGGGGAACCTAGCCAGCACAGATACGCAGTATTTT. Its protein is CASSLGNLASTDTQYF.

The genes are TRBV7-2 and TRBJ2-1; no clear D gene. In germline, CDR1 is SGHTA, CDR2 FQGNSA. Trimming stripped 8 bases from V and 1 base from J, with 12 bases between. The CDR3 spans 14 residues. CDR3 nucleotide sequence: TGTGCCAGCGTAAAACGGTATTCCTACAATGAGCAGTTCTTC. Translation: CASVKRYSYNEQFF.

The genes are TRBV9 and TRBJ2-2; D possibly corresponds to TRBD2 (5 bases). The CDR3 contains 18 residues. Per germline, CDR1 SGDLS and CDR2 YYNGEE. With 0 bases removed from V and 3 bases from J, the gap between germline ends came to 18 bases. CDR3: CASSVVFVPVGDTGELFF. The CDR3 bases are TGTGCCAGCAGCGTAGTGTTTGTACCGGTCGGGGACACCGGGGAGCTGTTTTTT.

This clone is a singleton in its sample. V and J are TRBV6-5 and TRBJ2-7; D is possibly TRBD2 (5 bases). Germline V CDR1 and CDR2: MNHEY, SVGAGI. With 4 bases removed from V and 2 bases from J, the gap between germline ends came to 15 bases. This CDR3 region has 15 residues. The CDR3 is CASSWSSSIAYEQYF. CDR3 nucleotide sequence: TGTGCCAGCAGTTGGTCTAGCAGTATCGCCTACGAGCAGTACTTC.

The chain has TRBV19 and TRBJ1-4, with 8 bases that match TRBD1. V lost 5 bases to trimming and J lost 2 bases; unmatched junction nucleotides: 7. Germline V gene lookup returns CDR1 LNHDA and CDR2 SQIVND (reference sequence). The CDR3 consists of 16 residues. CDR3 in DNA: TGTGCCAGTAGTTACCGGACAGGGTCCACTAATGAAAAACTGTTTTTT. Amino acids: CASSYRTGSTNEKLFF.

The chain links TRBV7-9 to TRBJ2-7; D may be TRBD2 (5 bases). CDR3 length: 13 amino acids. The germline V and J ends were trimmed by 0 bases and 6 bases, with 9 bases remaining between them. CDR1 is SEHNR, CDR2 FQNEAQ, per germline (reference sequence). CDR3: CASSLAGVGEQYF. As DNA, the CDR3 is TGTGCCAGCAGCTTAGCGGGAGTGGGCGAGCAGTACTTC.

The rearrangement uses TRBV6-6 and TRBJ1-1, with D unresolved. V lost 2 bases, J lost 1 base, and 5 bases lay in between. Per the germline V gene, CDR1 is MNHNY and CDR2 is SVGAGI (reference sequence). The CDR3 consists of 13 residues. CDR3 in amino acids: CASSYTGNTEAFF. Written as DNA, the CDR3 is TGTGCCAGCAGTTACACCGGGAACACTGAAGCTTTCTTT.

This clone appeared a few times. The CDR3 protein is CASSKGLDWYEQYF. The CDR3 DNA sequence: TGTGCCAGCAGTAAAGGACTAGATTGGTACGAGCAGTACTTC. The chain recombines TRBV6-1 with TRBJ2-7, with TRBD2 matching over 7 bases. This CDR3 contains 14 residues. Germline values: CDR1 MNHNS, CDR2 SASEGT. V shed 5 bases, J shed 4 bases, and the junction held 8 bases outside the gene matches.

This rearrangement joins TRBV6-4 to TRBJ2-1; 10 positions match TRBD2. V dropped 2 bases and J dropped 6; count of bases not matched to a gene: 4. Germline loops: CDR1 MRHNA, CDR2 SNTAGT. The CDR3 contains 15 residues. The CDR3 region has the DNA TGTGCCAGCAGTGACAGGGCTAGCGGGAGCAATGAGCAGTTCTTC. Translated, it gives CASSDRASGSNEQFF.

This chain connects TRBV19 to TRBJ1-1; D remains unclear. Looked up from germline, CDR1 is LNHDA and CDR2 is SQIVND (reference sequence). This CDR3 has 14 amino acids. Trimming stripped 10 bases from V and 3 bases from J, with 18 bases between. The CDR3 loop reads CATSISSGYTEAFF. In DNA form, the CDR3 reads TGTGCCACCTCTATCTCATCCGGGTACACTGAAGCTTTCTTT.

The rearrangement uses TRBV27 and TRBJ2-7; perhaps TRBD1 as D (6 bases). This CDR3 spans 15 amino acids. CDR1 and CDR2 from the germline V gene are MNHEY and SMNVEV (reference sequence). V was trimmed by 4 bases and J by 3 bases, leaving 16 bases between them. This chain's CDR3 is CASSWSSTGNYEQYF. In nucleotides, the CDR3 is TGTGCCAGCAGTTGGTCGTCGACAGGTAACTACGAGCAGTACTTC.

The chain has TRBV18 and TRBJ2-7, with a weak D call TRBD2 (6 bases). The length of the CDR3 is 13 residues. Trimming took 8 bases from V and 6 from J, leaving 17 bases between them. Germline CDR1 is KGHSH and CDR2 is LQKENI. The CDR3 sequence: CASTPFGGSEQYF. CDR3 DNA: TGTGCCAGCACCCCCTTCGGAGGGAGCGAGCAGTACTTC.

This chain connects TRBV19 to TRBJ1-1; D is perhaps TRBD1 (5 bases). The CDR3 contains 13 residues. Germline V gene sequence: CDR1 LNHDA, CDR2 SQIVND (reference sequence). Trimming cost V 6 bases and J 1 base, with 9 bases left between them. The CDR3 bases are TGTGCCAGTAGGTACCAGGGGAACACTGAAGCTTTCTTT. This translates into CASRYQGNTEAFF.

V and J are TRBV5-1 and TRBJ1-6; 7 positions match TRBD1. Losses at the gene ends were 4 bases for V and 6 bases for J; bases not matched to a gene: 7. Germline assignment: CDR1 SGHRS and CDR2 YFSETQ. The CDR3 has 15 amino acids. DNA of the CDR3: TGCGCCAGCAGCCCTGGGACAGCTCTTAATTCACCCCTCCACTTT. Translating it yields CASSPGTALNSPLHF.